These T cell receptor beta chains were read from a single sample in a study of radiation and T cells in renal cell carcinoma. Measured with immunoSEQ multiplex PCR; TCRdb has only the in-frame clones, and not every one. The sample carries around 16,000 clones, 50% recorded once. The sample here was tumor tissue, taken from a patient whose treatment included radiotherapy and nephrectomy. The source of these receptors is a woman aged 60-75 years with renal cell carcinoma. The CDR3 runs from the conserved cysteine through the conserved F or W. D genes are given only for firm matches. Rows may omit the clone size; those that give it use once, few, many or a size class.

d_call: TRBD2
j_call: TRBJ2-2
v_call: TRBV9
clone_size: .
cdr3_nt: TGTGCCAGCAGTCGGGCTAGCGGGAGTAGGGAGCTGTTTTTT
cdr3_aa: CASSRASGSRELFF

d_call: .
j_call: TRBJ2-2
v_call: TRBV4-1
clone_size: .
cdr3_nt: TGCGCCAGCAGCCTCTTGCCCCCGGGACTGGCGAACACCGGGGAGCTGTTTTTT
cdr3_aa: CASSLLPPGLANTGELFF

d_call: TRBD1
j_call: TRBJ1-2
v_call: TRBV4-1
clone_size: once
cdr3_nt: TGCGCCAGCAGCCCACCGGGACAGGGGGCGATCGGCTACACCTTC
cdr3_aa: CASSPPGQGAIGYTF

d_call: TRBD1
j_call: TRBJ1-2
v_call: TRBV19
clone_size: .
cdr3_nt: TGTGCCAGTAAAGGACAGGGTAACTATGGCTACACCTTC
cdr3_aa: CASKGQGNYGYTF

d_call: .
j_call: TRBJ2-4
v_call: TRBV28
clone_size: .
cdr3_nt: TGTGCCAGCAGTTTAATAGGGGCGCGGGCCAAAAACATTCAGTACTTC
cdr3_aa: CASSLIGARAKNIQYF

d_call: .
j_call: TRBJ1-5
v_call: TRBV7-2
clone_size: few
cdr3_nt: TGTGCCAGCAGCTTAGAGGCCAACAATCAGCCCCAGCATTTT
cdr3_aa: CASSLEANNQPQHF

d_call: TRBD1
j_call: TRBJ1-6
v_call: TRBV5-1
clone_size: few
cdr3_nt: TGCGCCAGCAGACGGACAGGGGGCAGTTCACCCCTCCACTTT
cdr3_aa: CASRRTGGSSPLHF

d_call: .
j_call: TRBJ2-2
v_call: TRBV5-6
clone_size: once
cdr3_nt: TGTGCCAGCAGCTTGGGAGCTCTGGGCCCCGGGGAGCTGTTTTTT
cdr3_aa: CASSLGALGPGELFF

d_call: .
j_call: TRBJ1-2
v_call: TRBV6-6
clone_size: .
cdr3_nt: TGTGCCAGCAATATTCCAGGGGAGGGGTATGGCTACACCTTC
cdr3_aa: CASNIPGEGYGYTF

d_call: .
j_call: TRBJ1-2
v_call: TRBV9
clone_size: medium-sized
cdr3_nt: TGTGCCAGCAGCGTAGGCCGGTCTGGCTACACCTTC
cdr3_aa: CASSVGRSGYTF

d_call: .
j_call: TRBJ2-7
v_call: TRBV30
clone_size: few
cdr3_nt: TGTGCCTGGAGTTACGTGGGACCCTACGAGCAGTACTTC
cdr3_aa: CAWSYVGPYEQYF

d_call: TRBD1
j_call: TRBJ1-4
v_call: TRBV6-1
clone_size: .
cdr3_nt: TGTGCCAGCAGTCCTGTGGGACAGGAAAATGAAAAACTGTTTTTT
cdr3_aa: CASSPVGQENEKLFF

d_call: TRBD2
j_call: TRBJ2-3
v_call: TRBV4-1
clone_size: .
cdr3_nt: TGTGCCAGCAGCCAAGAGCGGGCTAGCGGAACAGATACGCAGTATTTT
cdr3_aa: CASSQERASGTDTQYF

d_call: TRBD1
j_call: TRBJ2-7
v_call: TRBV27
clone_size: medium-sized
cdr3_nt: TGTGCCAGCAGTCAGACAGGGGCCCTGGGGGACGAGCAGTACTTC
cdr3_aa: CASSQTGALGDEQYF

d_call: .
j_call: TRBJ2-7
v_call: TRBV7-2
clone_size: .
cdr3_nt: TGTGCCAGCAGCTTGGCCCGCGGGCGCGGGTACGAGCAGTACTTC
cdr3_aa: CASSLARGRGYEQYF

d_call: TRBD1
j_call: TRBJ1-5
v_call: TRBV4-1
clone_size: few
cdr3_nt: TGCGCCAGCAGCCAAGTTTCAGACGGGGGGGGACAGGGCGGTCAGCCCCAGCATTTT
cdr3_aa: CASSQVSDGGGQGGQPQHF

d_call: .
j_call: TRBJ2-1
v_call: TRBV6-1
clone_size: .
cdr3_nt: TGTGCCAGCAGTGATCCAACGGCGGGCAATGAGCAGTTCTTC
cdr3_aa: CASSDPTAGNEQFF

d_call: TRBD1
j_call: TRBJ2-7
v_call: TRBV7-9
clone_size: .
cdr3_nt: TGCGCCAGCAGCCGGACAGGGGGAATCTACGAGCAGTACTTC
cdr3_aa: CASSRTGGIYEQYF

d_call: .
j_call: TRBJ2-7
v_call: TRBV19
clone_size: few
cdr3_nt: TGTGCCAGTAGTATTAAGGGGGGACGCTACGAGCAGTACTTC
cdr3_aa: CASSIKGGRYEQYF

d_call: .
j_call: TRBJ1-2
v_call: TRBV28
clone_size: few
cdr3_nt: TGTGCCAGCAGTTCGGCCTATGGCTACACCTTC
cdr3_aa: CASSSAYGYTF

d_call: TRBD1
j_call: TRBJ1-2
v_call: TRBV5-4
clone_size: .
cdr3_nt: TGTGCCAGCAGCTCCAGGGGGCGCGAAGGCTACACCTTC
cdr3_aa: CASSSRGREGYTF

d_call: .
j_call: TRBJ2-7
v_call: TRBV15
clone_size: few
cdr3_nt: TGTGCCACCAGCAGAGAGATGGGAGCCTCTTCCTACGAGCAGTACTTC
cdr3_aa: CATSREMGASSYEQYF

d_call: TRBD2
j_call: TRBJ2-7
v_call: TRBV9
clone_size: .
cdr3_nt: TGTGCCAGCAGCGTAGGGGCGGGAGGGAGTGAGCAGTACTTC
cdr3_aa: CASSVGAGGSEQYF

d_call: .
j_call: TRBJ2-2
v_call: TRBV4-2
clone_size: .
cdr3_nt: TGTGCCAGCAGGGGGAAGGCCGGGGAGCTGTTTTTT
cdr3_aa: CASRGKAGELFF

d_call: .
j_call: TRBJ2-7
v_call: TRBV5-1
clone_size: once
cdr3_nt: TGCGCCAGCAGCTTGGGGGGCAGGATTAGCTCCTACGAGCAGTACTTC
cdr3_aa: CASSLGGRISSYEQYF

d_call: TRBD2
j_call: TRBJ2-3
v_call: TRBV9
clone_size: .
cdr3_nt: TGTGCCAGCAGTGAGACGGGGGGAACAGATACGCAGTATTTT
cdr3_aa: CASSETGGTDTQYF

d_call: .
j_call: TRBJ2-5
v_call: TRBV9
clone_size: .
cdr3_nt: TGTGCCAGCAGCGGCGGACAGTTAACTATCGGGGAGACCCAGTACTTC
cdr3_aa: CASSGGQLTIGETQYF

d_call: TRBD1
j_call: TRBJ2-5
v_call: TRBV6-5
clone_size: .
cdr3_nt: TGTGCCAGCAGATCAGACAGGGACCACCAAGAGACCCAGTACTTC
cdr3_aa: CASRSDRDHQETQYF

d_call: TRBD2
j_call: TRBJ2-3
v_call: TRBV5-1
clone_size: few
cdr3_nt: TGCGCCAGCAGCTCCAGCGGGGGGGGCACAGATACGCAGTATTTT
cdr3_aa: CASSSSGGGTDTQYF

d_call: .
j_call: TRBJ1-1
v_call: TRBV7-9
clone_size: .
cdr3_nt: TGTGCCAGCAGCTTTCAGGGCGCGGGAAGCCTTTTT
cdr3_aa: CASSFQGAGSLF